The 27 T cell receptor beta chains in this list originate from one sample, sequenced in a study of identifying expanded T cells in peripheral blood. TCRdb's copy holds only in-frame clones and misses some; the assay was immunoSEQ multiplex PCR. This sample has around 99,000 clones, with about 87% found just once. The sample consisted of blood. The receptor source for this set is a person between 18 and 75 years old in good health.

This clone is a singleton in its sample. The genes are TRBV11-2 and TRBJ1-2; D perhaps matches TRBD1 (5 bases). Trimming cost V 1 base and J 8 bases, with 11 bases left between them. Per germline, CDR1 SGHAT and CDR2 FQNNGV. This CDR3 comprises 13 residues. CDR3 amino acids: CASSLGGAQGYTF. The CDR3 DNA reads as TGTGCCAGCAGCTTAGGTGGGGCCCAGGGCTACACCTTC.

The chain combines TRBV7-2 with TRBJ2-7, with TRBD2 identical over 9 bases. Trimming cost V 1 base and J 2 bases; bases outside gene matches: 3. The CDR3 totals 15 residues. Germline V lookup: CDR1 SGHTA, CDR2 FQGNSA. CDR3 in amino acids: CASSLGGTSTYEQYF. CDR3 nucleotide sequence: TGTGCCAGCAGCTTAGGAGGGACTAGCACCTACGAGCAGTACTTC. The variable domain in full, with the rest retrieved from reference TRBV7-2 and TRBJ2-7, is GAGVSQSPSNKVTEKGKDVELRCDPISGHTALYWYRQSLGQGLEFLIYFQGNSAPDKSGLPSDRFSAERTGGSVSTLTIQRTQQEDSAVYLCASSLGGTSTYEQYFGPGTRLTVT.

V is TRBV6-5 and J is TRBJ1-5, with D unclear. V was clipped by 5 bases and J by 11 bases, with 13 bases between them. CDR1 is MNHEY and CDR2 is SVGAGI in the germline V gene. The CDR3 extends over 12 amino acids. The CDR3: CASSGIEGAQHF. The CDR3, as DNA: TGTGCCAGCAGTGGGATCGAGGGAGCCCAGCATTTT.

The chain uses TRBV30 and TRBJ2-5; 9 bases match TRBD1. The CDR3 contains 14 residues. Trimming at V came to 1 base and at J to 4 bases, leaving 4 bases not matched to a gene. Germline V gene data show CDR1 as GTSNPN and CDR2 as SVGIG (reference sequence). CDR3 sequence: CAWSGDRERETQYF. The CDR3 region has the DNA TGTGCCTGGAGTGGGGACAGGGAGAGAGAGACCCAGTACTTC.

The chain combines TRBV6-5 with TRBJ2-3; 9 nucleotides match TRBD1. Germline CDR1 MNHEY, CDR2 SVGAGI. The J segment lost 5 bases and the V segment lost 0 bases, leaving 3 bases of the junction unmatched. The CDR3 spans 15 residues. CDR3 residues: CASSYSRDRVDTQYF. CDR3 DNA sequence: TGTGCCAGCAGTTACTCCCGGGACAGGGTAGATACGCAGTATTTT.

This sequence joins TRBV7-7 and TRBJ2-7; 7 bases map to TRBD2. Germline loops: CDR1 SSHAT, CDR2 FNYEAQ (reference sequence). This CDR3 is built from 14 residues. The junction had 3 bases not matched to a gene; V was cut back by 3 bases and J by 1 base. CDR3 DNA sequence: TGTGCCAGCAGCTTGGAGCGGGGATCCTACGAGCAGTACTTC. Encoded protein: CASSLERGSYEQYF. The entire variable domain, with the rest obtained from reference TRBV7-7 and TRBJ2-7, is as follows: GAGVSQSPRYKVTKRGQDVTLRCDPISSHATLYWYQQALGQGPEFLTYFNYEAQPDKSGLPSDRFSAERPEGSISTLTIQRTEQRDSAMYRCASSLERGSYEQYFGPGTRLTVT.

The rearrangement uses TRBV6-5 and TRBJ2-5, with D unresolved. The CDR3 extends over 13 amino acids. Deletions cut 0 bases from V and 5 bases from J, with 7 bases between. Germline CDR1 is MNHEY and CDR2 is SVGAGI. For the CDR3, the DNA is TGTGCCAGCAGTTACTCGATACGGGAGACCCAGTACTTC. Protein sequence: CASSYSIRETQYF.

This clone was counted a few times. The CDR3 DNA follows: TGTGCCAGCAGCCAAGATTCAGGAACCCTATCTGGCTACACCTTC. Translating it yields CASSQDSGTLSGYTF. This chain uses TRBV14 with TRBJ1-2; D is undetermined. Germline V gene lookup returns CDR1 SGHDN and CDR2 FVKESK. The CDR3 loop spans 15 amino acids. V lost 0 bases, J lost 7 bases, and 15 bases lay in between.

V gene TRBV7-3 combines with J gene TRBJ1-5, with D unclear. The CDR3 is 14 residues long. CDR1 SGHTA and CDR2 FQGTGA come from the germline V gene. Trimming took off 2 bases at V and 4 bases at J, with 9 bases between the two ends. The CDR3: CASSLDGRNQPQHF. CDR3 nucleotide sequence: TGTGCCAGCAGCTTAGACGGTCGTAATCAGCCCCAGCATTTT.

The V gene is TRBV6-5, the J gene TRBJ1-1; D is ambiguous. The V end lost 8 bases, the J end lost 5 bases, and 6 bases lay between the germline ends. CDR3 length: 10 residues. Germline V gives CDR1 MNHEY, CDR2 SVGAGI. In DNA, the CDR3 is TGTGCCAGCGGGAGAACTGAAGCTTTCTTT. This encodes CASGRTEAFF.

This chain joins TRBV18 and TRBJ1-5; 7 bases map to TRBD1. Germline CDR1 KGHSH, CDR2 LQKENI. The CDR3 totals 14 residues. The V and J ends lost 4 bases and 5 bases, in that order; junction bases with no gene match: 5. CDR3 loop: CASSLRGLDQPQHF. The CDR3 bases are TGTGCCAGCTCACTGAGGGGGCTGGATCAGCCCCAGCATTTT.

J is TRBJ2-2 and V is TRBV7-3; 10 bases are shared with TRBD1. The V segment lost 4 bases and the J segment 6 bases; nucleotides outside the gene matches: 8. From germline, CDR1 is SGHTA and CDR2 FQGTGA. CDR3 length: 16 residues. The CDR3 DNA reads TGTGCCAGCAGCTCAGGACAGGGGGAGAGGGCCGGGGAGCTGTTTTTT. It encodes CASSSGQGERAGELFF.

This chain links TRBV28 with TRBJ2-7; tentatively, D is TRBD2 (5 bases). The germline CDR1 and CDR2 sequences are MDHEN and SYDVKM. The CDR3 has 13 amino acids. Trimming took 2 bases from V and 3 from J, leaving 8 bases between them. The CDR3 DNA is TGTGCCAGCAGTTTAGGCGGGTTCTACGAGCAGTACTTC. It translates to CASSLGGFYEQYF.

The chain couples TRBV2 to TRBJ1-3; 7 nucleotides agree with TRBD1. The CDR3 contains 16 residues. Germline trimming cut 5 bases from V and 0 bases from J; bases unmatched to any gene: 7. CDR1 is SNHLY and CDR2 is FYNNEI in the germline V gene. Here the CDR3 DNA reads TGTGCCAGCAGTCAGGACAGGCAAAGCTCTGGAAACACCATATATTTT. Encoded protein: CASSQDRQSSGNTIYF.

This clone showed up just a few times. The genes are TRBV28 and TRBJ1-5; 7 bases match TRBD1. Germline CDR1 MDHEN, CDR2 SYDVKM. After removal of 5 bases from V and 0 bases from J, the junction contained 16 bases not matched to a gene. This CDR3 has 19 amino acids. CDR3 in amino acids: CASSTNPGQIGYSNQPQHF. The CDR3 DNA reads TGTGCCAGCAGTACAAACCCGGGACAGATAGGCTATAGCAATCAGCCCCAGCATTTT. Full variable domain (remainder filled in from reference TRBV28 and TRBJ1-5): DVKVTQSSRYLVKRTGEKVFLECVQDMDHENMFWYRQDPGLGLRLIYFSYDVKMKEKGDIPEGYSVSREKKERFSLILESASTNQTSMYLCASSTNPGQIGYSNQPQHFGDGTRLSIL.

This rearrangement joins TRBV5-1 to TRBJ2-1; 8 nucleotides line up with TRBD2. CDR3 size: 13 residues. The ends lost 3 bases at V and 8 bases at J; junction bases unmatched: 4. Germline V CDR1 and CDR2: SGHRS, YFSETQ. CDR3 DNA: TGCGCCAGCAGCTCCTTACTAGCGGATGAGCAGTTCTTC. Translated: CASSSLLADEQFF.

V gene TRBV15 combines with J gene TRBJ2-5, with D possibly TRBD1 on 5 matching bases. Germline V CDR1 and CDR2: LNHNV, YYDKDF (reference sequence). Trimming cost V 0 bases and J 11 bases, with 22 bases left between them. The CDR3 length is 16 residues. The CDR3 region is CATSREGVHLAREQYF. In DNA, the CDR3 is TGTGCCACCAGCAGAGAAGGGGTGCATCTTGCCCGTGAGCAGTACTTC.

V and J are TRBV5-1 and TRBJ1-6; D is uncertain. Germline CDR1 is SGHRS and CDR2 is YFSETQ. The CDR3 covers 14 residues. V lost 0 bases to trimming and J lost 5 bases, with 6 bases between them. The CDR3 nucleotides read TGCGCCAGCAGCTTGGACCCTAATAATTCACCCCTCCACTTT. This encodes CASSLDPNNSPLHF.

This chain links TRBV19 with TRBJ2-7, with D hard to call. CDR3 length: 15 residues. Germline V lookup: CDR1 LNHDA, CDR2 SQIVND (reference sequence). Trimming took off 4 bases at V and 4 bases at J, with 17 bases between the two ends. The DNA of the CDR3 is TGTGCCAGTAGTACCCACCCGGACCTATCGTACGAGCAGTACTTC. This gives the protein CASSTHPDLSYEQYF.

The chain couples TRBV10-2 to TRBJ2-1; D perhaps matches TRBD2 (5 bases). The CDR3 contains 13 residues. Looked up from germline, CDR1 is WSHSY and CDR2 is SAAADI. The V end lost 3 bases, the J end lost 4 bases, and 7 bases lay between the germline ends. The CDR3 here is CASSEGGYNEQFF. CDR3 nucleotides: TGCGCCAGCAGTGAAGGCGGGTACAATGAGCAGTTCTTC.

The chain carries TRBV7-9 and TRBJ2-1, with no clear D. CDR1 and CDR2 (germline): SEHNR, FQNEAQ (reference sequence). The CDR3 loop spans 14 amino acids. The germline V and J ends were trimmed by 5 bases and 8 bases, with 16 bases remaining between them. CDR3 residues: CASSQDPPSDEQFF. The CDR3 DNA reads as TGTGCCAGCAGCCAGGACCCCCCGAGTGATGAGCAGTTCTTC.

This clone occurred once. This chain connects TRBV10-1 to TRBJ1-5; D is uncertain. CDR1 and CDR2 from the germline V gene are WNHNN and SYGVQD (reference sequence). V was trimmed by 0 bases and J by 1 base, leaving 10 bases between them. This CDR3 is 16 amino acids long. This chain's CDR3 is CASSESLGLSNQPQHF. Written as DNA, the CDR3 is TGCGCCAGCAGTGAGTCGCTTGGACTGAGCAATCAGCCCCAGCATTTT.

The rearrangement links TRBV7-2 to TRBJ2-7; TRBD2 matches 8 bases. With 5 bases clipped from V and 4 bases from J, the junction kept 7 bases outside the gene matches. CDR1 and CDR2 from the germline V gene are SGHTA and FQGNSA. The CDR3 has 14 residues. The CDR3 DNA is TGTGCCAGCAGCGCAGGTAGCGGGGTGTACGAGCAGTACTTC. Protein sequence: CASSAGSGVYEQYF.

Note on this clone: One junction end disagrees with the germline gene, perhaps due to a read error. The V gene is TRBV6-1, the J gene TRBJ2-1; TRBD2 aligns across 9 bases. Per the germline V gene, CDR1 is MNHNS and CDR2 is SASEGT. The CDR3 is 16 amino acids. In DNA, the CDR3 is TGTGCCACCAGTGACGGACTAGCGTCCATCTACAATGAGCAGTTCTTC. As protein: CATSDGLASIYNEQFF.

The chain is built from TRBV30 and TRBJ1-5; no clear D gene. The V gene lost 2 bases and the J gene lost 7 bases, with 12 bases spanning the gap. This CDR3 spans 13 amino acids. CDR1 and CDR2 (germline): GTSNPN, SVGIG (reference sequence). The CDR3 DNA sequence: TGTGCCTGGAGTAGACGGCCCGAACAGCCCCAGCATTTT. This gives the protein CAWSRRPEQPQHF.

Notes on this clone: The germline gene is not matched at one end of the junction; a read error may be the cause. The chain employs TRBV28 and TRBJ2-7, with 11 bases lining up with TRBD2. The CDR3 contains 17 residues. Per germline, CDR1 MDHEN and CDR2 SYDVKM. The CDR3 loop reads CASSPGTTGTSGTPYLF. CDR3 coding DNA: TGTGCCAGCAGTCCCGGGACAACCGGGACTAGCGGAACACCCTATCTCTTC.

V is TRBV7-8 and J is TRBJ2-7, with 8 nucleotides matching TRBD1. The CDR3 contains 14 residues. V lost 5 bases and J lost 3; bases outside the gene matches: 6. The germline V gene encodes CDR1 SGHVS and CDR2 FQNEAQ. The CDR3: CASSPKDRDYEQYF. The DNA of the CDR3 is TGTGCCAGCAGCCCGAAGGACAGGGACTACGAGCAGTACTTC.